The 27 T cell receptor beta chains in this list originate from one sample, sequenced in a study of CD8 T cells in ankylosing spondylitis. Points from the study as a whole: Seemingly distinctive of ankylosing spondylitis blood was a TCR beta motif formed by eight highly homologous variants.

TCRdb re-derived calls from the 5' RACE reads in MiXCR, one entry per CDR3 protein. The profile shows hundreds of thousands of distinct CDR3 sequences, roughly 26% of them singletons. For these receptors, no antigen is known. Sequencing was done on a sample of blood, either unsorted or a sorted T cell fraction (not recorded which). Every receptor here comes from a male donor with ankylosing spondylitis.

The sample holds a few counts of this clonotype. The V gene is TRBV15, the J gene TRBJ1-5, with D tentatively TRBD1 (5 bases). V dropped 8 bases and J dropped 0 bases, with 17 bases sitting between them. The CDR3 length is 16 residues. The germline CDR1 and CDR2 sequences are LNHNV and YYDKDF (reference sequence). CDR3 nucleotide sequence: TGTGCCACCGGAGATGTCTCAGGGATTAGCAATCAGCCCCAGCATTTT. Its protein product is CATGDVSGISNQPQHF.

The V and J genes are TRBV5-1 and TRBJ1-1; D perhaps matches TRBD1 (6 bases). V lost 5 bases and J lost 3, with 14 bases in between. CDR3 size: 14 residues. CDR1 and CDR2 from the germline V gene are SGHRS and YFSETQ. In DNA, the CDR3 is TGCGCCAGCAGTTCCGCGACAGGTTACACTGAAGCTTTCTTT. Protein: CASSSATGYTEAFF. Based on the CDR3 plus reference TRBV5-1 and TRBJ1-1, the full variable domain is KAGVTQTPRYLIKTRGQQVTLSCSPISGHRSVSWYQQTPGQGLQFLFEYFSETQRNKGNFPGRFSGRQFSNSRSEMNVSTLELGDSALYLCASSSATGYTEAFFGQGTRLTVV.

The CDR3 protein is CASSPGTPWDTEAFF. CDR3 in DNA: TGTGCCAGCTCACCAGGGACCCCCTGGGACACTGAAGCTTTCTTT. The genes are TRBV18 and TRBJ1-1; D perhaps matches TRBD1 (5 bases). V was cut by 2 bases and J by 3 bases, with 13 bases left in between. Germline CDR1 is KGHSH and CDR2 is LQKENI. The CDR3 length is 15 residues. The full variable domain, completed using reference TRBV18 and TRBJ1-1, is NAGVMQNPRHLVRRRGQEARLRCSPMKGHSHVYWYRQLPEEGLKFMVYLQKENIIDESGMPKERFSAEFPKEGPSILRIQQVVRGDSAAYFCASSPGTPWDTEAFFGQGTRLTVV.

V is TRBV15 and J is TRBJ2-1, with 8 bases fitting TRBD2. This CDR3 region has 16 residues. Germline lookup yields CDR1 LNHNV and CDR2 YYDKDF (reference sequence). Trimming cost V 0 bases and J 7 bases; bases outside gene matches: 8. CDR3 DNA sequence: TGTGCCACCAGCAGAGATGCGGGGGGCGGTTGGAATGAGCAGTTCTTC. Protein sequence: CATSRDAGGGWNEQFF.

This clonotype was detected many times. The chain couples TRBV5-1 to TRBJ1-1; a weak D match, TRBD1 (6 bases). The germline CDR1 and CDR2 sequences are SGHRS and YFSETQ. The CDR3 extends over 16 amino acids. Trimming took off 4 bases at V and 5 bases at J, with 21 bases between the two ends. For the CDR3, the DNA is TGCGCCAGCAGCCCGAACCCTACAGGGACCTTAACTGAAGCTTTCTTT. This sequence encodes CASSPNPTGTLTEAFF.

This clonotype was observed a few times. J is TRBJ2-1 and V is TRBV20-1, with a possible D match to TRBD1 (6 bases). Germline-derived CDR1 and CDR2 are DFQATT and SNEGSKA (reference sequence). V was pared by 5 bases and J by 2 bases, with 13 bases between. The CDR3 is 14 residues long. The CDR3 reads CSAGQGLPYNEQFF. The CDR3 coding sequence is TGCAGTGCTGGCCAGGGGTTACCCTACAATGAGCAGTTCTTC.

The sample holds many counts of this clonotype. This chain connects TRBV5-6 to TRBJ2-3; TRBD2 aligns across 12 bases. This CDR3 has 16 residues. CDR1 and CDR2 (germline): SGHDT, YYEEEE. Unmatched junction bases numbered 3, after V lost 1 base and J lost 3 bases. Here the CDR3 DNA reads TGTGCCAGCAGCTTGCGGACTAGCGGGATAACAGATACGCAGTATTTT. This encodes CASSLRTSGITDTQYF.

The chain combines TRBV9 with TRBJ2-3; 7 bases map to TRBD2. CDR1 is SGDLS and CDR2 is YYNGEE in the germline V gene. V shed 0 bases and J 4 bases; nucleotides not matched to a gene: 5. The CDR3 spans 15 residues. CDR3 in amino acids: CASSVEGGVPDTQYF. As DNA, the CDR3 is TGTGCCAGCAGCGTAGAGGGAGGGGTCCCAGATACGCAGTATTTT.

This clonotype was seen a few times. This sequence joins TRBV24-1 and TRBJ1-3; D is unclear. Trimming removed 7 bases from V and 3 bases from J, with 15 bases in between. This CDR3 spans 15 amino acids. CDR1 KGHDR and CDR2 SFDVKD come from the germline V gene. The CDR3 here is CATSPGHYGGNTIYF. For the CDR3, the DNA is TGTGCCACCAGCCCGGGCCATTACGGTGGAAACACCATATATTTT.

This clonotype came up a few times. The chain couples TRBV4-1 to TRBJ1-4; D is uncertain. The CDR3 has 15 residues. From germline, CDR1 is MGHRA and CDR2 YSYEKL. V was shortened by 0 bases and J by 0 bases, with 5 bases between the two germline ends. CDR3 in amino acids: CASSQDTATNEKLFF. Written as DNA, the CDR3 is TGCGCCAGCAGCCAAGACACAGCAACTAATGAAAAACTGTTTTTT.

V and J are TRBV30 and TRBJ1-1; 8 nucleotides align to TRBD1. CDR3 length: 15 residues. The V gene end was trimmed by 0 bases and the J gene end by 6 bases; junction bases not matched to a gene: 9. Germline V lookup: CDR1 GTSNPN, CDR2 SVGIG (reference sequence). This chain's CDR3 is CAWSVDPTGAAEAFF. The CDR3 DNA is TGTGCCTGGAGTGTGGACCCGACAGGGGCCGCTGAAGCTTTCTTT.

The chain links TRBV7-4 to TRBJ2-5; TRBD2 aligns across 12 bases. Losses at the gene ends were 2 bases for V and 2 bases for J; bases not matched to a gene: 6. Germline assignment: CDR1 SGHVT and CDR2 SQSDAQ. This CDR3 region has 17 residues. The chain's CDR3 is CASSLYGLAGTQETQYF. CDR3 DNA sequence: TGTGCCAGCAGCTTATACGGACTAGCGGGGACTCAAGAGACCCAGTACTTC.

This clonotype was observed a handful of times. This chain links TRBV20-1 with TRBJ2-4, with TRBD2 identical over 11 bases. The V gene end was trimmed by 4 bases and the J gene end by 7 bases; junction bases not matched to a gene: 6. The CDR3 is made up of 14 amino acids. Germline V gives CDR1 DFQATT, CDR2 SNEGSKA (reference sequence). The chain's CDR3 is CSAIQTSGENIQYF. CDR3 nucleotides: TGCAGTGCTATCCAGACTAGCGGGGAGAACATTCAGTACTTC.

CDR3 residues: CASSLVPGRGTGELFF. CDR3 nucleotide sequence: TGTGCCAGCAGCTTAGTCCCCGGGAGGGGTACCGGGGAGCTGTTTTTT. The J gene is TRBJ2-2, the V gene TRBV7-2, with TRBD2 matching over 8 bases. Per germline, CDR1 SGHTA and CDR2 FQGNSA. Trimming took 1 base from V and 5 from J; bases not matched to a gene: 6. The CDR3 spans 16 residues.

The rearrangement joins TRBV2 to TRBJ1-2; a weak D match, TRBD1 (5 bases). The V and J ends lost 2 bases and 0 bases respectively, with 16 bases between them. Germline V gene sequence: CDR1 SNHLY, CDR2 FYNNEI. The CDR3 has 17 residues. DNA for the CDR3: TGTGCCAGCAGTGAACGGGACGGATACTTATCTAACTATGGCTACACCTTC. Translated, it gives CASSERDGYLSNYGYTF.

The J gene is TRBJ2-3, the V gene TRBV3-1; no reliable D call. Trimming stripped 5 bases from V and 7 bases from J, with 16 bases between. CDR3 length equals 14 residues. Germline values: CDR1 LGHDT, CDR2 YNNKEL (reference sequence). CDR3 nucleotide sequence: TGTGCCAGCAGCTCACTCGACCCCGCGAATACGCAGTATTTT. Amino acid sequence: CASSSLDPANTQYF.

A few counts support this clonotype. This rearrangement joins TRBV6-5 to TRBJ1-1; no clear D. The CDR3 covers 15 residues. Germline V lookup: CDR1 MNHEY, CDR2 SVGAGI. The V end lost 0 bases, the J end lost 6 bases, and 14 bases lay between the germline ends. The CDR3 reads CASSYSQAELAEAFF. The CDR3, as DNA: TGTGCCAGCAGTTACTCGCAGGCGGAGTTGGCTGAAGCTTTCTTT.

This clonotype was counted only a few times. The chain combines TRBV10-1 with TRBJ2-3; TRBD1 might be the D (6 bases). Germline CDR1 is WNHNN and CDR2 is SYGVQD (reference sequence). V was shortened by 6 bases and J by 0 bases, with 13 bases between the two germline ends. This CDR3 contains 15 residues. The CDR3 sequence: CASSKGDGSTDTQYF. CDR3 in DNA: TGCGCCAGCAGCAAGGGGGACGGCAGCACAGATACGCAGTATTTT.

This clonotype was observed once. The chain carries TRBV19 and TRBJ2-1; TRBD2 aligns across 10 bases. CDR1 is LNHDA, CDR2 SQIVND, per germline (reference sequence). The CDR3 loop spans 14 amino acids. J lost 9 bases, V lost 3 bases, and 5 bases had no gene match. Written as DNA, the CDR3 is TGTGCCAGTAGTATCCCAGCGGGAGGGGCTGAGCAGTTCTTC. Encoded protein: CASSIPAGGAEQFF.

Only a few counts were recorded for this clonotype. The CDR3 here is CASSLEGRGYEPQHF. The CDR3 DNA reads TGCGCCAGCAGCTTGGAAGGGCGTGGGTACGAGCCCCAGCATTTT. The chain recombines TRBV5-1 with TRBJ1-5, with D unresolved. This CDR3 has 15 amino acids. The V end lost 0 bases, the J end lost 8 bases, and 15 bases lay between the germline ends. CDR1 and CDR2 (germline): SGHRS, YFSETQ. Based on the CDR3 plus reference TRBV5-1 and TRBJ1-5, the full variable domain is KAGVTQTPRYLIKTRGQQVTLSCSPISGHRSVSWYQQTPGQGLQFLFEYFSETQRNKGNFPGRFSGRQFSNSRSEMNVSTLELGDSALYLCASSLEGRGYEPQHFGDGTRLSIL.

The rearrangement uses TRBV10-3 and TRBJ1-3; the D is unclear. V was pared by 5 bases and J by 0 bases, with 8 bases between. The CDR3 is 14 amino acids. CDR1 ENHRY and CDR2 SYGVKD come from the germline V gene. CDR3 sequence reads: CAISSWSSGNTIYF. CDR3 coding DNA: TGTGCCATCAGTTCCTGGTCCTCTGGAAACACCATATATTTT.

V gene TRBV5-1 combines with J gene TRBJ1-4; the D is unclear. The CDR3 is 15 residues long. Germline-derived CDR1 and CDR2 are SGHRS and YFSETQ. V lost 1 base to trimming and J lost 8 bases, with 15 bases between them. CDR3 in amino acids: CASSLRGELGEKLFF. DNA for the CDR3: TGCGCCAGCAGCTTGCGGGGAGAACTAGGGGAAAAACTGTTTTTT.

This clonotype is a singleton in its sample. The V and J genes are TRBV20-1 and TRBJ2-1; 8 nucleotides match TRBD2. This CDR3 spans 13 amino acids. With 2 bases clipped from V and 7 bases from J, the junction kept 4 bases outside the gene matches. CDR1 and CDR2 from the germline V gene are DFQATT and SNEGSKA (reference sequence). This CDR3 is CSARYSGINEQFF. The CDR3 nucleotides read TGCAGTGCTAGATATAGCGGGATAAATGAGCAGTTCTTC.

The rearrangement links TRBV5-6 to TRBJ2-7, with 14 bases aligning to TRBD2. The CDR3 has 20 residues. Germline CDR1 and CDR2: SGHDT and YYEEEE. V shed 4 bases and J 4 bases; nucleotides not matched to a gene: 19. CDR3 sequence: CASSHQLTGRRTSGRYEQYF. In nucleotides, the CDR3 is TGTGCCAGCAGCCACCAACTAACGGGACGAAGGACTAGCGGGAGGTACGAGCAGTACTTC.

The J gene is TRBJ2-1, the V gene TRBV7-9, with 9 bases lining up with TRBD2. CDR1 is SEHNR, CDR2 FQNEAQ, per germline (reference sequence). Unmatched junction bases numbered 5, after V lost 5 bases and J lost 6 bases. This CDR3 comprises 14 residues. CDR3 sequence: CASSGSGGLNEQFF. CDR3 bases: TGTGCCAGCAGCGGAAGCGGGGGGCTCAATGAGCAGTTCTTC. Full variable domain (rest looked up from reference TRBV7-9 and TRBJ2-1): DTGVSQNPRHKITKRGQNVTFRCDPISEHNRLYWYRQTLGQGPEFLTYFQNEAQLEKSRLLSDRFSAERPKGSFSTLEIQRTEQGDSAMYLCASSGSGGLNEQFFGPGTRLTVL.

This clonotype was seen a few times. The chain links TRBV7-2 to TRBJ2-1, with a weak D call TRBD2 (5 bases). V lost 7 bases and J 3 bases, leaving 13 bases between the germline ends. This CDR3 has 14 residues. CDR1 and CDR2 from the germline V gene are SGHTA and FQGNSA. The CDR3 protein is CASTILGGYNEQFF. DNA of the CDR3: TGTGCCAGCACCATACTAGGAGGCTACAATGAGCAGTTCTTC.

The rearrangement links TRBV7-8 to TRBJ1-3, with D uncertain. The CDR3 is made up of 14 amino acids. Trimming removed 4 bases at V and 0 bases at J, with 7 bases between. Germline CDR1 reads SGHVS; CDR2 reads FQNEAQ. The CDR3 spells CASSYGDSGNTIYF. DNA of the CDR3: TGTGCCAGCAGCTATGGGGACTCTGGAAACACCATATATTTT.